This entry describes one TCR beta chain. The study profiled TCR beta VDJ and CDR3 using genomic DNA as template. MiXCR, applied by TCRdb to the reads, yields one record per CDR3 protein. The sample has hundreds of thousands of distinct CDR3 sequences, 55% to 75% seen once; the top ten hold approximately 3.9%. V was cut by 2 bases and J by 8 bases, with 7 bases left in between. The CDR3 runs to 12 residues. This sample is part of a study of CD8+CD57+ T cells in acquired aplastic anemia. The TCR was taken from a human donor in good health, serving as a control. The sample consisted of sorted CD4+, CD8+, or CD8+CD57+ T cells (not recorded which) from PBMCs. The J gene is TRBJ1-3, the V gene TRBV12-3 or TRBV12-4; no clear D. The CDR3 here is CASSLYTDTIYF. The CDR3, as DNA: TGTGCCAGCAGTTTATACACGGACACCATATATTTT.